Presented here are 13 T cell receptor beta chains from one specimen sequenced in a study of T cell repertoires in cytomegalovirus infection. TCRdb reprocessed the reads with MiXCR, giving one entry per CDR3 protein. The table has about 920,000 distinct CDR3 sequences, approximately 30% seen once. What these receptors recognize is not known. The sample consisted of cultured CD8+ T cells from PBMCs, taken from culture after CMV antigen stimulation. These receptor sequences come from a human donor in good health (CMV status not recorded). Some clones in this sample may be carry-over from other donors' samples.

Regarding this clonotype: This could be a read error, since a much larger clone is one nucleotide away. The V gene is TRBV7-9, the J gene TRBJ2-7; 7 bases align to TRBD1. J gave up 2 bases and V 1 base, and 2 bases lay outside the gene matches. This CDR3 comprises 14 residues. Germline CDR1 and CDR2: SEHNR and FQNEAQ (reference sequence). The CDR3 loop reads CASSLGDRPYEQYF. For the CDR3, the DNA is TGTGCCAGCAGCTTAGGGGACAGACCCTACGAGCAGTACTTC.

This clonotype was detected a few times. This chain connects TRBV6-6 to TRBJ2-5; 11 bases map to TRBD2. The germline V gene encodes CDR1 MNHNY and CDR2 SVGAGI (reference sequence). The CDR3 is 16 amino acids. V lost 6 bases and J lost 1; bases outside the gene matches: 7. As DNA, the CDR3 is TGTGCCAGCAGGCTCTCACTAGCGGGGGTCCAAGAGACCCAGTACTTC. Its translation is CASRLSLAGVQETQYF.

The CDR3 coding sequence is TGTGCCAGCAGCCAAGCGGGGGGGCCGAATGAGCAGTTCTTC. Translation: CASSQAGGPNEQFF. J is TRBJ2-1 and V is TRBV3-1; 8 bases are a match to TRBD2. CDR3 length: 14 residues. Trimming removed 1 base from V and 7 bases from J; junction bases left unmatched: 3. Germline V gives CDR1 LGHDT, CDR2 YNNKEL (reference sequence).

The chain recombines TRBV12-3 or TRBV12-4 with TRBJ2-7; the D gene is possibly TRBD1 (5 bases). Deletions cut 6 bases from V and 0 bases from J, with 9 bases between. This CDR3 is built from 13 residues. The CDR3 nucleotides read TGTGCCAGCAGCAGGGCCAGCTCCTACGAGCAGTACTTC. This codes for CASSRASSYEQYF.

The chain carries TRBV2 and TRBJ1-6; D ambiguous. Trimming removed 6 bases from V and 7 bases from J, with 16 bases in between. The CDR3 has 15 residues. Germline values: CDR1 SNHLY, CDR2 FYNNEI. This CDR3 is CASRDPEHRNSPLHF. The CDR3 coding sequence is TGTGCCAGCAGAGATCCGGAACATCGCAATTCACCCCTCCACTTT.

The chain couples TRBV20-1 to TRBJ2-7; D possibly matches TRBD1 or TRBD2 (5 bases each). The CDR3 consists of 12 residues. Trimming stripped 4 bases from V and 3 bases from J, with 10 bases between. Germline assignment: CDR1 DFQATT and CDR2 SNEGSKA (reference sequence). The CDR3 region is CSATGRIYEQYV. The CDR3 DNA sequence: TGCAGTGCTACGGGACGCATCTACGAGCAGTACGTC.

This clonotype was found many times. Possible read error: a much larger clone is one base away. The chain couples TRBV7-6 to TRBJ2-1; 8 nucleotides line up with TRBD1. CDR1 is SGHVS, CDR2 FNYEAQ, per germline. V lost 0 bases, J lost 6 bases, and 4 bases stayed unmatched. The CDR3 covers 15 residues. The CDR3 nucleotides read TGTGCCAGCAGCTTAGCGGGACAGGCCTCCAATGAGCAGTTCTTC. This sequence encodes CASSLAGQASNEQFF.

The CDR3 DNA reads TGTGCCAGCAGTGAATTGGCAGGGAGAGTTGGCTACACCTTC. Protein product: CASSELAGRVGYTF. J is TRBJ1-2 and V is TRBV2, with D possibly matching TRBD1 (5 bases). The CDR3 is 14 amino acids. CDR1 is SNHLY, CDR2 FYNNEI, per germline. V was trimmed by 2 bases and J by 7 bases, leaving 14 bases between them.

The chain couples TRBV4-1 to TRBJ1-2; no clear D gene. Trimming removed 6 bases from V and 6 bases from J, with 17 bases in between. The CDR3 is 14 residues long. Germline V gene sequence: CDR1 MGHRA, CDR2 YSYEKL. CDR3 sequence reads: CASSPIRAEDGYTF. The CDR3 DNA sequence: TGCGCCAGCAGTCCCATAAGGGCGGAAGATGGCTACACCTTC.

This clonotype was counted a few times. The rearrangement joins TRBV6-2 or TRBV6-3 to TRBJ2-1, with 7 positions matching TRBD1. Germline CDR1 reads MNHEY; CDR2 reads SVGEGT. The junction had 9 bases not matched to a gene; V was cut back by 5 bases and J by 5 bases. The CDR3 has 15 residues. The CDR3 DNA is TGTGCCAGCAGTAAAACAGGGGATAACGACAATGAGCAGTTCTTC. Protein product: CASSKTGDNDNEQFF.

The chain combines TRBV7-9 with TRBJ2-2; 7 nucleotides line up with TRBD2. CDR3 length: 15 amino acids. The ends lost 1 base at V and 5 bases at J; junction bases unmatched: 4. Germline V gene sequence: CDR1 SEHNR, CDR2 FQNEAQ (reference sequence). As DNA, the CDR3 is TGTGCCAGCAGCTTAGACCAGGGAGGGACCGGGGAGCTGTTTTTT. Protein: CASSLDQGGTGELFF.

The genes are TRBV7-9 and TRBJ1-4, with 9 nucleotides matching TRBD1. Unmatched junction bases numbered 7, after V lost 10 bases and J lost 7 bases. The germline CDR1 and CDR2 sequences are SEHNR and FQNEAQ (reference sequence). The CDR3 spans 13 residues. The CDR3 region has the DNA TGTGCCACCCGGGGGACAGGGCCTGAAAAACTGTTTTTT. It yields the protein CATRGTGPEKLFF.

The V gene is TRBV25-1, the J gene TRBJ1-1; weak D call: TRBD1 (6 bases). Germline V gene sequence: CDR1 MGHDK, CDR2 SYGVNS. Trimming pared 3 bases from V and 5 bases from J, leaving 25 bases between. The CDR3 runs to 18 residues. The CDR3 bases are TGTGCCAGCAGTGATAATATACTGGAGGGTAGGGGGAGAACTGAAGCTTTCTTT. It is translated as CASSDNILEGRGRTEAFF.